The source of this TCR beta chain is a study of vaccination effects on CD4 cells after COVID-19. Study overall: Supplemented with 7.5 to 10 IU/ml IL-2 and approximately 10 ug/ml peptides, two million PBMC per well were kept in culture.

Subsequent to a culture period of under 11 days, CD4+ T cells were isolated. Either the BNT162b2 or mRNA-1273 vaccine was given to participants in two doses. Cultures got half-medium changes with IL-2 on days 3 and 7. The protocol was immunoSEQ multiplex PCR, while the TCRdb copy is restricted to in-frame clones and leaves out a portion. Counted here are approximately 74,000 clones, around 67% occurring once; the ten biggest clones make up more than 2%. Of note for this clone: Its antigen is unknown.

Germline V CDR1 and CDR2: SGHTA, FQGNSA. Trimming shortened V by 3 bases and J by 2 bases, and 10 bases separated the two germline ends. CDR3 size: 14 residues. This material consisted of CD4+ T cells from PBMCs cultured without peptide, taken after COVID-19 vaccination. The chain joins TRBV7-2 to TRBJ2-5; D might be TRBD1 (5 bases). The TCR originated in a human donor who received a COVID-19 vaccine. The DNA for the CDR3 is TGTGCCAGCAGCTTTCGTAGACAGCAAGAGACCCAGTACTTC. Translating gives CASSFRRQQETQYF.